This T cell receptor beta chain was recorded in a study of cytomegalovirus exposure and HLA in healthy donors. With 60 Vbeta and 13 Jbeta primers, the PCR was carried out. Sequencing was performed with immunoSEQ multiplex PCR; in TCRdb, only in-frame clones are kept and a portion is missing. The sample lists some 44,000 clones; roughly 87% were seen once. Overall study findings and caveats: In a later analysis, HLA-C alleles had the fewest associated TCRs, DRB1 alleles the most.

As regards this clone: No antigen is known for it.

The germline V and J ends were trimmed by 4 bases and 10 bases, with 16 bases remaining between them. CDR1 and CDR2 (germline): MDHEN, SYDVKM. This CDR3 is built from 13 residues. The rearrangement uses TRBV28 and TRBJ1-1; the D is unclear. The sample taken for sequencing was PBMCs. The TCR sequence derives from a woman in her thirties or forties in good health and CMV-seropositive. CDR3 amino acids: CASSSRAQIVAFF. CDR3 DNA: TGTGCCAGCAGTTCGCGGGCCCAAATCGTAGCTTTCTTT.